Following are 11 T cell receptor beta chains from one sample sequenced in a study of T cell responses to AZD1222 COVID-19 vaccine. This table comes from immunoSEQ multiplex PCR, and its TCRdb copy is limited to in-frame clones, with some not included. The sample includes about 83,000 clones, under 95% of them seen just once. Here the sequenced sample was peripheral blood, taken 28 days after the second AZD1222 dose. These receptors were collected from an adult who received the AZD1222 COVID-19 vaccine.

The rearrangement links TRBV3-1 (or the pseudogene TRBV3-2) to TRBJ1-1, with a tentative D call TRBD1 (6 bases). CDR1 is LGHDT and CDR2 is YNNKEL in the germline V gene (reference sequence). V gave up 5 bases and J gave up 8 bases, with 15 bases separating them. The CDR3 consists of 13 residues. CDR3 nucleotides: TGTGCCAGCAGCACCCAGGGGTTTGGGGAAGCTTTCTTT. Translating gives CASSTQGFGEAFF.

The rearrangement joins TRBV28 to TRBJ1-6; possible D gene TRBD1, 6 bases. The CDR3 spans 16 residues. Trimming left V 6 bases short and J 7 bases short, with 19 bases between. CDR1 is MDHEN and CDR2 is SYDVKM in the germline V gene. Here the CDR3 reads CASRYLSQGKNSPLHF. The CDR3 nucleotides are TGTGCCAGCAGGTACCTTAGTCAGGGGAAGAATTCACCCCTCCACTTT.

This chain connects TRBV19 to TRBJ1-1, with D perhaps matching TRBD1 (5 bases). The CDR3 has 13 amino acids. Germline lookup yields CDR1 LNHDA and CDR2 SQIVND (reference sequence). V shed 1 base and J shed 5 bases, with 8 bases lying between them. CDR3 DNA: TGTGCCAGTAGTATAGGGACACCAACTGAAGCTTTCTTT. Translated: CASSIGTPTEAFF.

The gene calls are TRBV6-5 and TRBJ1-6; D call uncertain. Trimming cost V 11 bases and J 12 bases, with 20 bases left between them. CDR3 length equals 13 residues. Germline CDR1 and CDR2: MNHEY and SVGAGI. CDR3 region: CAGRVSSTGPLHF. The CDR3 DNA follows: TGTGCCGGCCGGGTCTCCTCCACCGGACCCCTCCACTTT.

This sequence joins TRBV18 and TRBJ1-1, with D hard to call. From germline, CDR1 is KGHSH and CDR2 LQKENI. This CDR3 is built from 13 residues. Trimming left V 1 base short and J 6 bases short, with 9 bases between. In DNA form, the CDR3 reads TGTGCCAGCTCACCACAGAAGGTTCCTGAAGCTTTCTTT. Its translation is CASSPQKVPEAFF.

This clone was recorded only once. V usage is TRBV18 and J usage is TRBJ2-7, with a tentative D call TRBD1 (7 bases). Germline V CDR1 and CDR2: KGHSH, LQKENI. V lost 2 bases and J 5 bases, leaving 10 bases between the germline ends. The CDR3 is 13 amino acids. The CDR3 region is CASSPTGEDEQYF. The CDR3 bases are TGTGCCAGCTCACCAACAGGGGAGGACGAGCAGTACTTC.

The J gene is TRBJ2-1, the V gene TRBV4-3, with 7 bases aligning to TRBD2. Germline V gene data show CDR1 as LGHNA and CDR2 as YSLEER. V shed 1 base, J shed 0 bases, and the junction held 6 bases outside the gene matches. The CDR3 runs 17 residues. The CDR3 nucleotides are TGCGCCAGCAGCCAAGTTTTTGGGACTAACTCCTACAATGAGCAGTTCTTC. This encodes CASSQVFGTNSYNEQFF.

This rearrangement joins TRBV18 to TRBJ1-2, with a possible D match to TRBD1 (5 bases). With 5 bases removed from V and 8 bases from J, the gap between germline ends came to 21 bases. The CDR3 length is 15 residues. Germline lookup yields CDR1 KGHSH and CDR2 LQKENI. CDR3 amino acids: CASSSQEARVEGYTF. In nucleotides, the CDR3 is TGTGCCAGCTCATCCCAGGAGGCCAGGGTAGAAGGCTACACCTTC.

The V gene is TRBV28, the J gene TRBJ2-5, with 8 bases aligning to TRBD1. The junction had 11 bases not matched to a gene; V was cut back by 3 bases and J by 8 bases. CDR1 is MDHEN, CDR2 SYDVKM, per germline. The CDR3 is 15 amino acids. The CDR3, as DNA: TGTGCCAGCAGTTTCTTCTCCGGACAGGGAAGAACCCAGTACTTC. Its translation: CASSFFSGQGRTQYF.

The chain joins TRBV18 to TRBJ2-1; D ambiguous. Germline CDR1 KGHSH, CDR2 LQKENI. This CDR3 comprises 15 residues. V was clipped by 3 bases and J by 5 bases, with 14 bases between them. CDR3 bases: TGTGCCAGCTCACCGTCCTCCATTGGGCACAATGAGCAGTTCTTC. Translation gives CASSPSSIGHNEQFF. Full variable domain (rest looked up from reference TRBV18 and TRBJ2-1): NAGVMQNPRHLVRRRGQEARLRCSPMKGHSHVYWYRQLPEEGLKFMVYLQKENIIDESGMPKERFSAEFPKEGPSILRIQQVVRGDSAAYFCASSPSSIGHNEQFFGPGTRLTVL.

This chain connects TRBV6-4 to TRBJ2-2; the match to TRBD2 covers 8 bases. Germline V gives CDR1 MRHNA, CDR2 SNTAGT. The length of the CDR3 is 15 residues. The J segment lost 1 base and the V segment lost 2 bases, leaving 0 bases of the junction unmatched. The chain's CDR3 is CASSDTSGNTGELFF. Here the CDR3 DNA reads TGTGCCAGCAGTGACACTAGCGGGAACACCGGGGAGCTGTTTTTT.